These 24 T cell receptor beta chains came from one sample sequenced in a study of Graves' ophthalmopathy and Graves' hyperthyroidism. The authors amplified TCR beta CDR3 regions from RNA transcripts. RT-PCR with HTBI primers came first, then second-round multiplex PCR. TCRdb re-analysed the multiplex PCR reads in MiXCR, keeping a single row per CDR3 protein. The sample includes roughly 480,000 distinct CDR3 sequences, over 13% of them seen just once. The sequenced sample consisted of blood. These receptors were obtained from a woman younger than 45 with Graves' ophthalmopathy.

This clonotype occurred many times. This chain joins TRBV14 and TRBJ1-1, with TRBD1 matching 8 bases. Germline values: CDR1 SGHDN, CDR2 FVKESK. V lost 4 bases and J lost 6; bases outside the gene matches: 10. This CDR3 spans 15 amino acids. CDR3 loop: CASSLTRGQGAEAFF. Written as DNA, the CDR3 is TGTGCCAGCAGCCTGACCAGGGGGCAAGGGGCTGAAGCTTTCTTT. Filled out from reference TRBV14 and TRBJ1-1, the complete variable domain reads EAGVTQFPSHSVIEKGQTVTLRCDPISGHDNLYWYRRVMGKEIKFLLHFVKESKQDESGMPNNRFLAERTGGTYSTLKVQPAELEDSGVYFCASSLTRGQGAEAFFGQGTRLTVV.

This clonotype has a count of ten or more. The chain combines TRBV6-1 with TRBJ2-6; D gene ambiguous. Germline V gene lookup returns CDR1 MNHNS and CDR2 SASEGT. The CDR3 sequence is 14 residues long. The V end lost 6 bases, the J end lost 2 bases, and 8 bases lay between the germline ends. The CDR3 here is CASSGSTGANVLTF. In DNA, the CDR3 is TGTGCCAGCAGCGGTTCTACTGGGGCCAACGTCCTGACTTTC.

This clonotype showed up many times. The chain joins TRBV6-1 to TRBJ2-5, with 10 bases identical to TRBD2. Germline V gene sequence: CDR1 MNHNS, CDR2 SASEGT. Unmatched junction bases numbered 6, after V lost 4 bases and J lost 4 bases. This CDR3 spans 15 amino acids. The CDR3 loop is CASSAASGSSETQYF. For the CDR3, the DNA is TGTGCCAGCAGTGCGGCTAGCGGGAGTTCAGAGACCCAGTACTTC.

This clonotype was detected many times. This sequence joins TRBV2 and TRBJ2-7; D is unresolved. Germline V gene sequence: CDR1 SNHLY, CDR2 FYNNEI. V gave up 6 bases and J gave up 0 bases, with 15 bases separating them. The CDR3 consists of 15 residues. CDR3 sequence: CASSSRDGSSYEQYF. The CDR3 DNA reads TGTGCCAGCAGCTCCCGTGACGGTTCCTCCTACGAGCAGTACTTC.

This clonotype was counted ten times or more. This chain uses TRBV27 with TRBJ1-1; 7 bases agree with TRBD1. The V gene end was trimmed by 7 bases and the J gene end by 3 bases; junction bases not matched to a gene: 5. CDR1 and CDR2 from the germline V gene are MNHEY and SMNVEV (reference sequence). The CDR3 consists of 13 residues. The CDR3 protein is CASILGQYTEAFF. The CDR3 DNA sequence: TGTGCCAGCATCTTGGGACAGTACACTGAAGCTTTCTTT.

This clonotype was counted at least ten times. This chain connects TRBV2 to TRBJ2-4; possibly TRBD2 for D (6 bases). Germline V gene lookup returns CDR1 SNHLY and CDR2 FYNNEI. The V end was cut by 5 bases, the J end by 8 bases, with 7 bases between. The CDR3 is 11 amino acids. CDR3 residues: CASSSGDIQYF. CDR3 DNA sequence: TGTGCCAGCAGTTCGGGGGACATTCAGTACTTC.

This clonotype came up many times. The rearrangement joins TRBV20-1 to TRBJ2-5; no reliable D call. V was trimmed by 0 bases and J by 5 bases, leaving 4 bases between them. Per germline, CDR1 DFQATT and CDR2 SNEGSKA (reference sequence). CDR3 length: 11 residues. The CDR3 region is CSARDRETQYF. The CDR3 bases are TGCAGTGCTAGAGATCGGGAGACCCAGTACTTC.

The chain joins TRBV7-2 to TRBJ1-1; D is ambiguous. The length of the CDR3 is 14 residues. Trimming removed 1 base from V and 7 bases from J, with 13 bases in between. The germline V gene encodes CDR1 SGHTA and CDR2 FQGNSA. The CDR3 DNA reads TGTGCCAGCAGCTTAGAGAGCGGAGGAGGTGAAGCTTTCTTT. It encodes CASSLESGGGEAFF.

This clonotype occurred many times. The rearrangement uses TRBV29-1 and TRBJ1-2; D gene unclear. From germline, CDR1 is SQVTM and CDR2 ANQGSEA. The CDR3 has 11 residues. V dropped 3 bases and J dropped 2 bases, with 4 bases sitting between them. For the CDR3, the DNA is TGCAGCGTTGACAGGAACTATGGCTACACCTTC. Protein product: CSVDRNYGYTF.

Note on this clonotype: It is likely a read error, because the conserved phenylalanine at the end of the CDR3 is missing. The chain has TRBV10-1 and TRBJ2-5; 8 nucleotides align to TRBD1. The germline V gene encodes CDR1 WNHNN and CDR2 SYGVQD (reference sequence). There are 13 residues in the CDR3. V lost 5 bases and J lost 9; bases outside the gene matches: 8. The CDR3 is CASSSDRGRAQYS. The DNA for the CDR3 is TGCGCCAGCAGTAGCGACAGGGGACGGGCCCAGTACTCC.

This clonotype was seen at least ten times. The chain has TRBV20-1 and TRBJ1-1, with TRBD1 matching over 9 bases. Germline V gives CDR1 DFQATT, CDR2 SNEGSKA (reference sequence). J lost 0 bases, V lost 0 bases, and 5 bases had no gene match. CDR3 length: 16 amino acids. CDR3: CSARELGTGMNTEAFF. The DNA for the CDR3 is TGCAGTGCTAGAGAGTTGGGGACAGGGATGAACACTGAAGCTTTCTTT.

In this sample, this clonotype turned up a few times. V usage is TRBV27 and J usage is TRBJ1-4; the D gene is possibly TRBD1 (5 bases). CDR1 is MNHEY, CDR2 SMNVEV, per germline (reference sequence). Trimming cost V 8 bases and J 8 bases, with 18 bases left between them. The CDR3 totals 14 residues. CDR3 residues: CASGDGHKKEKLFF. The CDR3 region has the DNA TGTGCCAGCGGGGACGGACATAAAAAGGAAAAACTGTTTTTT.

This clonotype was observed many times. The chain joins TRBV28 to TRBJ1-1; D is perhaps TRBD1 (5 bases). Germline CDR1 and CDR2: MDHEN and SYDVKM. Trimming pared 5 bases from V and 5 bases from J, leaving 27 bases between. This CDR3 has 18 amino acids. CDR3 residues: CASSPPRASGGARTEAFF. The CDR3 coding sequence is TGTGCCAGCAGTCCCCCACGAGCAAGCGGCGGGGCGCGGACTGAAGCTTTCTTT.

The CDR3 region has the DNA TGTGCCAGCAGTGGACGCCGACAGGGAGAAGAGACCCAGTACTTC. Encoded protein: CASSGRRQGEETQYF. The gene calls are TRBV25-1 and TRBJ2-5; TRBD1 agrees at 7 bases. The germline CDR1 and CDR2 sequences are MGHDK and SYGVNS. Unmatched junction bases numbered 8, after V lost 4 bases and J lost 3 bases. This CDR3 is built from 15 residues.

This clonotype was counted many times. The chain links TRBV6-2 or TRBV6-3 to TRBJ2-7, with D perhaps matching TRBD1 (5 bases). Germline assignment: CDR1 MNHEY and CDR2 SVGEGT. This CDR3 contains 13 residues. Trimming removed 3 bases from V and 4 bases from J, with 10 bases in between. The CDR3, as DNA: TGTGCCAGCAGTTATCGCGCAGGGTACGAGCAGTACTTC. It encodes CASSYRAGYEQYF.

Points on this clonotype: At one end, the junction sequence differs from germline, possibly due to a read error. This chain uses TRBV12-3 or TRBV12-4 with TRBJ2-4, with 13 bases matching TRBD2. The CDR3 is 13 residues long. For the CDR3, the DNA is TGTGCCAGCACCGGACTAGCGGGAGACATTAAGTACTTC. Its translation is CASTGLAGDIKYF.

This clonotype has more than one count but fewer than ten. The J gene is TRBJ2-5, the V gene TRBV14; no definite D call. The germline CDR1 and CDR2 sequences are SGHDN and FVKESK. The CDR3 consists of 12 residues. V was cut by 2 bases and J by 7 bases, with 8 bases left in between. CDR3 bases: TGTGCCAGCAGCCAATTTGGGGTGACCCAGTACTTC. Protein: CASSQFGVTQYF.

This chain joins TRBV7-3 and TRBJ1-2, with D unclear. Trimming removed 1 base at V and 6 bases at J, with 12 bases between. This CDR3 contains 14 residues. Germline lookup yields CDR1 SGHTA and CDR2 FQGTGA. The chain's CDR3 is CASSLNGRGNGYTF. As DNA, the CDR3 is TGTGCCAGCAGCTTAAATGGACGCGGAAATGGCTACACCTTC.

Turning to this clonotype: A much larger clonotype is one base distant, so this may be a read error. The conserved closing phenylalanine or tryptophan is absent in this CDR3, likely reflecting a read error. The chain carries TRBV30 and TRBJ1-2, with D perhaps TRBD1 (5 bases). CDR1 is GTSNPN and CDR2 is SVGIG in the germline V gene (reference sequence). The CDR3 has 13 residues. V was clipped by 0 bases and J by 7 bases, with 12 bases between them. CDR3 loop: CAWSVTRDGGYTS. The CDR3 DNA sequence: TGTGCCTGGAGTGTAACCAGGGACGGTGGCTACACCTCC.

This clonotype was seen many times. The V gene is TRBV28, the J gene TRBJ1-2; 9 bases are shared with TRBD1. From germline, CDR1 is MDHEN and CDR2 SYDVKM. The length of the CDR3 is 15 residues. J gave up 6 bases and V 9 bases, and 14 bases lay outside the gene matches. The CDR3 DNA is TGTGCCAGTACTTCACCGGGACAGGGCCAGGATGGCTACACCTTC. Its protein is CASTSPGQGQDGYTF.

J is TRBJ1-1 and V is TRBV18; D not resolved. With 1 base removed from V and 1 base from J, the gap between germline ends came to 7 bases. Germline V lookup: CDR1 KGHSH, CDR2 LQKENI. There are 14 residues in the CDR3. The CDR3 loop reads CASSPLQTNTEAFF. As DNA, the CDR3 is TGTGCCAGCTCACCACTACAGACGAACACTGAAGCTTTCTTT.

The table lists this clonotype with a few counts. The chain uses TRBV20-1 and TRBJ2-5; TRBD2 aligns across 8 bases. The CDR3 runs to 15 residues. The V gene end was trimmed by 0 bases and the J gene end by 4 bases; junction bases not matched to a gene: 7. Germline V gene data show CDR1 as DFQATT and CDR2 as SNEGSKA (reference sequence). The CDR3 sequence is CSARDPLRGAETQYF. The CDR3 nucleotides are TGCAGTGCTAGAGATCCGTTGCGGGGGGCAGAGACCCAGTACTTC.

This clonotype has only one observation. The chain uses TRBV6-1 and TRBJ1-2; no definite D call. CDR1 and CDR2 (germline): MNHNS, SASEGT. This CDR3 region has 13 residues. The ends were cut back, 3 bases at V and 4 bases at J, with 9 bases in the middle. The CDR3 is CASSDPRIYGYTF. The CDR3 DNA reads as TGTGCCAGCAGTGACCCAAGGATCTATGGCTACACCTTC.

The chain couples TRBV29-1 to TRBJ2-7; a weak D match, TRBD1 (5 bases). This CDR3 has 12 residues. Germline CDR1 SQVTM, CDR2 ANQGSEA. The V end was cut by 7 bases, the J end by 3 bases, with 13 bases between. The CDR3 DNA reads TGCAGCGCGCCAGGGAAGGACTACGAGCAGTACTTC. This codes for CSAPGKDYEQYF.